The 26 T cell receptor beta chains in this list originate from one sample, sequenced in a study of blood T cells in healthy people across ages. The second PCR ran about 6 to 12 cycles with a sample-barcoded 5' primer and J-beta primers. Via MiXCR, TCRdb re-called the 5' RACE reads, giving one row per CDR3 protein. Of 1.5 million to 2 million distinct CDR3 sequences in the sample, around 40% were seen once. Sequences were obtained from blood. These receptor sequences come from a human donor in good health.

This rearrangement joins TRBV21-1 to TRBJ1-6; the D call of TRBD1 is as the table states it, not checked on the DNA. TRBV21-1 is given as a pseudogene. The CDR3 totals 15 residues. The chain's CDR3 is CASRKNTGGNSPLHF. CDR3 coding DNA: TGTGCCAGCAGGAAAAATACAGGGGGGAATTCACCCCTCCACTTT.

This clonotype was observed a few times. The chain uses TRBV4-1 and TRBJ1-2; D is possibly TRBD1 (5 bases). Trimming left V 4 bases short and J 6 bases short, with 21 bases between. The CDR3 runs 16 residues. Germline V gene data show CDR1 as MGHRA and CDR2 as YSYEKL. For the CDR3, the DNA is TGCGCCAGCAGCCCCAATCCCGAGAGCTGGGGGGATGGCTACACCTTC. It translates to CASSPNPESWGDGYTF.

The chain uses TRBV9 and TRBJ1-1; TRBD1 matches at 7 bases. Germline trimming cut 4 bases from V and 5 bases from J; bases unmatched to any gene: 11. Germline lookup yields CDR1 SGDLS and CDR2 YYNGEE. The CDR3 loop spans 15 amino acids. This CDR3 reads CASSSTTGRWTEAFF. CDR3 DNA: TGTGCCAGCAGCTCCACGACAGGGAGGTGGACTGAAGCTTTCTTT.

This clonotype showed up just a few times. This chain connects TRBV18 to TRBJ2-1; D call uncertain. Trimming removed 0 bases from V and 5 bases from J, with 5 bases in between. CDR1 is KGHSH, CDR2 LQKENI, per germline. The CDR3 is 13 residues long. In DNA, the CDR3 is TGTGCCAGCTCACCACCACCGAACAATGAGCAGTTCTTC. Protein: CASSPPPNNEQFF.

V gene TRBV4-3 combines with J gene TRBJ2-3, with 10 bases that match TRBD2. V lost 0 bases to trimming and J lost 6 bases; unmatched junction nucleotides: 12. CDR3 length: 18 residues. Germline CDR1 reads LGHNA; CDR2 reads YSLEER. The CDR3 protein is CASSQDRVTSGAFDTQYF. In DNA, the CDR3 is TGCGCCAGCAGCCAAGATCGGGTTACTAGCGGGGCGTTCGATACGCAGTATTTT.

This rearrangement joins TRBV6-5 to TRBJ2-7; unclear D gene. This CDR3 comprises 12 residues. CDR1 and CDR2 from the germline V gene are MNHEY and SVGAGI. V lost 8 bases and J lost 2, with 10 bases in between. Here the CDR3 reads CASGPRPYEQYF. The CDR3 DNA reads as TGTGCCAGCGGGCCGAGACCCTACGAGCAGTACTTC.

CDR3 residues: CSVKGQGNSPLHF. CDR3 DNA sequence: TGCAGCGTTAAAGGACAGGGGAATTCACCCCTCCACTTT. V is TRBV29-1 and J is TRBJ1-6, with 9 bases lining up with TRBD1. CDR3 length: 13 amino acids. Germline values: CDR1 SQVTM, CDR2 ANQGSEA. With V trimmed by 5 bases and J by 7 bases, 3 bases remained unmatched.

This clonotype has only a few counts. V is TRBV29-1 and J is TRBJ2-5; D is uncertain. The CDR3 length is 13 residues. The V end lost 7 bases, the J end lost 2 bases, and 14 bases lay between the germline ends. Germline CDR1 and CDR2: SQVTM and ANQGSEA. The CDR3 nucleotides are TGCAGCGGTAGACATAACCCGCAAGAGACCCAGTACTTC. It translates to CSGRHNPQETQYF.

This clonotype was picked up a small number of times. The chain couples TRBV28 to TRBJ2-7; tentatively, D is TRBD2 (6 bases). The V end was cut by 6 bases, the J end by 6 bases, with 18 bases between. The germline V gene encodes CDR1 MDHEN and CDR2 SYDVKM. This CDR3 spans 14 amino acids. CDR3 bases: TGTGCCAGCAGAACTCCGGGAGAAATGCTCGAGCAGTACTTC. Translation gives CASRTPGEMLEQYF.

This clonotype has a handful of counts. V usage is TRBV2 and J usage is TRBJ1-2, with D uncertain. With 0 bases removed from V and 7 bases from J, the gap between germline ends came to 12 bases. CDR1 and CDR2 (germline): SNHLY, FYNNEI. The length of the CDR3 is 14 residues. In DNA, the CDR3 is TGTGCCAGCAGTGAAGCGACGGTTTTGGGTGGCTACACCTTC. Its translation is CASSEATVLGGYTF.

The V and J genes are TRBV7-9 and TRBJ2-3, with D hard to call. The V gene lost 4 bases and the J gene lost 2 bases, with 13 bases spanning the gap. CDR3 length: 15 residues. Germline CDR1 and CDR2: SEHNR and FQNEAQ (reference sequence). CDR3 DNA: TGTGCCAGCAGCTCACCTGAGGACCACACAGATACGCAGTATTTT. This codes for CASSSPEDHTDTQYF.

The rearrangement links TRBV18 to TRBJ1-2; the D is unclear. Germline loops: CDR1 KGHSH, CDR2 LQKENI. V was pared by 0 bases and J by 4 bases, with 12 bases between. The CDR3 consists of 15 residues. CDR3 amino acids: CASSPPYQNLYGYTF. The CDR3 nucleotides read TGTGCCAGCTCACCACCCTACCAGAATCTCTATGGCTACACCTTC.

The chain employs TRBV20-1 and TRBJ1-1, with 7 nucleotides matching TRBD1. Germline V CDR1 and CDR2: DFQATT, SNEGSKA (reference sequence). V lost 4 bases to trimming and J lost 0 bases; unmatched junction nucleotides: 5. The CDR3 loop spans 14 amino acids. The CDR3 region is CSAIKTGVNTEAFF. The CDR3 DNA reads TGCAGTGCTATTAAAACAGGGGTGAACACTGAAGCTTTCTTT.

In this sample, this clonotype turned up a few times. The rearrangement uses TRBV3-1 and TRBJ2-3, with unresolved D. The length of the CDR3 is 15 residues. Germline V lookup: CDR1 LGHDT, CDR2 YNNKEL (reference sequence). V was clipped by 6 bases and J by 6 bases, with 19 bases between them. The chain's CDR3 is CASRPALGSVDTQYF. CDR3 in DNA: TGTGCCAGCAGACCCGCCCTTGGCTCAGTCGATACGCAGTATTTT.

The sample holds a few counts of this clonotype. V usage is TRBV14 and J usage is TRBJ2-1; D remains unclear. V shed 6 bases and J shed 2 bases, with 11 bases lying between them. There are 14 residues in the CDR3. Per germline, CDR1 SGHDN and CDR2 FVKESK. CDR3 DNA: TGTGCCAGCAGACCATTGAGCCCCTACAATGAGCAGTTCTTC. Protein product: CASRPLSPYNEQFF.

This chain connects TRBV7-2 to TRBJ2-4; the D gene is possibly TRBD2 (7 bases). V lost 6 bases and J lost 13, with 19 bases in between. Looked up from germline, CDR1 is SGHTA and CDR2 is FQGNSA. The length of the CDR3 is 13 residues. The CDR3 sequence: CASSRGAINEQYF. In DNA, the CDR3 is TGTGCCAGCAGTCGGGGGGCTATCAATGAGCAGTACTTC.

This clonotype was counted between two and nine times. The chain is built from TRBV20-1 and TRBJ2-3, with no clear D. The CDR3 totals 12 residues. The V gene lost 6 bases and the J gene lost 0 bases, with 7 bases spanning the gap. Germline V gene lookup returns CDR1 DFQATT and CDR2 SNEGSKA (reference sequence). The CDR3 protein is CSAPGSTDTQYF. The CDR3 DNA is TGCAGTGCCCCTGGCAGCACAGATACGCAGTATTTT.

The chain carries TRBV4-3 and TRBJ2-1; D possibly matches TRBD1 or TRBD2 (5 bases each). This CDR3 is built from 17 residues. Germline V CDR1 and CDR2: LGHNA, YSLEER. Trimming cost V 0 bases and J 4 bases, with 16 bases left between them. This CDR3 is CASSQEPGTEPYNEQFF. Written as DNA, the CDR3 is TGCGCCAGCAGCCAAGAACCCGGGACCGAACCGTACAATGAGCAGTTCTTC.

V and J are TRBV20-1 and TRBJ1-5, with D tentatively TRBD1 (5 bases). Germline assignment: CDR1 DFQATT and CDR2 SNEGSKA (reference sequence). This CDR3 has 12 residues. V lost 4 bases and J 3 bases, leaving 7 bases between the germline ends. This CDR3 is CSANRPNQPQHF. For the CDR3, the DNA is TGCAGTGCTAACAGGCCCAATCAGCCCCAGCATTTT.

The chain carries TRBV3-1 and TRBJ2-3, with D hard to call. The V end was cut by 0 bases, the J end by 3 bases, with 10 bases between. Germline CDR1 and CDR2: LGHDT and YNNKEL (reference sequence). The CDR3 has 15 amino acids. CDR3 residues: CASSQDPLATDTQYF. The CDR3 nucleotides read TGTGCCAGCAGCCAAGATCCCCTCGCGACAGATACGCAGTATTTT.

This clonotype has a handful of counts. J is TRBJ2-7 and V is TRBV6-5; no reliable D call. Germline V gene sequence: CDR1 MNHEY, CDR2 SVGAGI. The length of the CDR3 is 14 residues. Trimming removed 0 bases at V and 5 bases at J, with 11 bases between. The CDR3 loop is CASSYSEQPHEQYF. The CDR3 nucleotides read TGTGCCAGCAGTTACTCAGAACAGCCTCACGAGCAGTACTTC.

This clonotype was detected many times. The rearrangement uses TRBV20-1 and TRBJ1-1; no clear D. V lost 5 bases and J 8 bases, leaving 9 bases between the germline ends. Germline V CDR1 and CDR2: DFQATT, SNEGSKA (reference sequence). This CDR3 contains 10 residues. The CDR3 here is CSASRWEAFF. The CDR3 DNA follows: TGCAGTGCTTCCCGTTGGGAAGCTTTCTTT.

This clonotype has a handful of counts. This chain joins TRBV5-6 and TRBJ2-3; D ambiguous. CDR1 and CDR2 (germline): SGHDT, YYEEEE. CDR3 size: 14 residues. Trimming removed 3 bases at V and 7 bases at J, with 15 bases between. The CDR3 sequence is CASSSGPMRHTQYF. CDR3 nucleotide sequence: TGTGCCAGCAGCTCCGGGCCCATGAGACATACGCAGTATTTT.

This clonotype appeared a few times. This chain links TRBV4-2 with TRBJ1-2; 9 bases are a match to TRBD1. Per germline, CDR1 LGHNA and CDR2 YNFKEQ. There are 18 residues in the CDR3. With 2 bases clipped from V and 6 bases from J, the junction kept 16 bases outside the gene matches. The CDR3: CASSQPLGPSGQGHGYTF. As DNA, the CDR3 is TGTGCCAGCAGCCAACCGTTAGGCCCCTCGGGACAGGGTCATGGCTACACCTTC.

The chain joins TRBV10-3 to TRBJ1-1, with a possible D match to TRBD1 (5 bases). The germline gives CDR1 ENHRY, CDR2 SYGVKD. The CDR3 loop spans 12 amino acids. Deletions cut 6 bases from V and 6 bases from J, with 11 bases between. DNA for the CDR3: TGTGCCATCAGCGACAGTAGGTCTGAAGCTTTCTTT. It specifies CAISDSRSEAFF.

In this sample, this clonotype turned up a few times. The chain joins TRBV5-1 to TRBJ2-6, with D tentatively TRBD1 or TRBD2 (5 bases each). Trimming pared 4 bases from V and 1 base from J, leaving 9 bases between. This CDR3 has 15 residues. CDR1 is SGHRS and CDR2 is YFSETQ in the germline V gene. CDR3 sequence: CASSSGQSGANVLTF. The DNA of the CDR3 is TGCGCCAGCAGCAGCGGACAATCTGGGGCCAACGTCCTGACTTTC.